Here is one T cell receptor (beta chain) with its context. The antigen remains unidentified. The beta constant-region primer was an equimolar mix of two oligonucleotides covering TRBC1 and TRBC2. TCRdb processed the UMI-ligation and nested PCR reads anew with MiXCR; each CDR3 protein has one entry. Seen here are tens of thousands of distinct CDR3 sequences, roughly 14% observed once, and the top ten hold 20% to 25%. This sample was taken from a study of naive and memory T cell subsets. Study-wide results and caveats: TCR counts from RNA may reflect activation-linked expression changes. Over 90% of naive TCR sequences appeared only once, unlike memory subsets.

After CD4 positive bead selection, the CD4-negative fraction gave CD8 T cells. The sequence came from a human donor in good health. Material: effector memory CD4+ T cells from blood. The subset denotes: effector memory, CD45RA- CD27-.

The CDR3 DNA reads TGTGCCAGCAGCCCCCGACAGCAAAGCTCCTACGAGCAGTACTTC. It yields the protein CASSPRQQSSYEQYF. The chain is built from TRBV7-1 and TRBJ2-7, with D perhaps TRBD1 (5 bases). TRBV7-1 is an open reading frame whose function is uncertain. The CDR3 runs to 15 residues. The V and J ends lost 5 bases and 0 bases respectively, with 14 bases between them.